The clone carrying this TCR beta chain appeared many times. The antigen is undetermined. This record comes from a study of T-cell reconstitution after alpha-beta-depleted transplantation in children. For TCRbeta, the library was prepared with unique molecular identifiers. Via MiXCR, TCRdb re-called the PCR reads, giving one row per CDR3 protein. The table includes 750,000 to 950,000 distinct CDR3 sequences, roughly 15% detected once. The study's findings and limits: Where some patients showed high TCRbeta diversity at day 60, it came from recipient T cells and thymic progenitors that had survived. At one year after transplant, newly produced T cells mostly accounted for T-cell counts and diversity. Reported findings indicate that, about two months after transplant, alpha-beta T cells came from several hundred expanded clones, which were derived from non-depleted graft cells.

The V gene lost 2 bases and the J gene lost 5 bases, with 6 bases spanning the gap. The CDR3 loop spans 12 amino acids. The germline gives CDR1 SEHNR, CDR2 FQNEAQ (reference sequence). Specimen: PBMCs, mostly from graft donor cells, collected 360 days after TCRalphabeta/CD19-depleted stem cell transplant. The chain couples TRBV7-9 to TRBJ2-5; D is perhaps TRBD1 (5 bases). This sequence originates from a male patient between 10 and 17 years old who had a stem cell transplant for acute lymphoblastic leukemia, so the T cells may come from the graft donor. The CDR3 DNA is TGTGCCAGCAGCTTAAAGGGGGAGACCCAGTACTTC. It encodes CASSLKGETQYF.